Listed here are 20 T cell receptor beta chains from one sample, sequenced in a study of cytomegalovirus exposure and HLA in healthy donors. Primers for the PCR totalled 60 Vbeta and 13 Jbeta. Only in-frame clones appear in the TCRdb table, and some are missing; sequencing was by immunoSEQ multiplex PCR. This sample yields some 32,000 clones, of which around nine tenths are seen a single time; under 3% belongs to the top ten. Input material: PBMCs. All receptors come from a boy aged 5-17 years in good health and CMV-seronegative.

This clone was seen once. The chain combines TRBV6-5 with TRBJ2-2, with D unresolved. The CDR3 length is 13 residues. Between the trimmed V and J ends, which lost 5 bases and 5 bases, there was a span of 9 bases. Germline V gene data show CDR1 as MNHEY and CDR2 as SVGAGI. CDR3 nucleotide sequence: TGTGCCAGCAGTCCCCTAGGTACCGGGGAGCTGTTTTTT. Its protein is CASSPLGTGELFF.

J is TRBJ2-1 and V is TRBV7-2; 10 bases are shared with TRBD2. Germline V gene sequence: CDR1 SGHTA, CDR2 FQGNSA. The CDR3 is 15 amino acids. V was clipped by 7 bases and J by 8 bases; unmatched bases: 11. The DNA for the CDR3 is TGTGCCAGCAACCAGCGGGGGGGCCGATTTGATGAGCAGTTCTTC. Protein sequence: CASNQRGGRFDEQFF.

The V gene is TRBV14, the J gene TRBJ1-4; D may be TRBD1 (5 bases). The CDR3 totals 15 residues. From germline, CDR1 is SGHDN and CDR2 FVKESK. Trimming stripped 4 bases from V and 4 bases from J, with 13 bases between. This chain's CDR3 is CASSPGYWGNEKLFF. The CDR3 DNA reads TGTGCCAGCAGCCCAGGGTACTGGGGTAATGAAAAACTGTTTTTT.

This clone was observed a single time. The CDR3 DNA reads as TGTGCCAGCAGCGCGAGCGGGGCATCTAACTATGGCTACACCTTC. It is translated as CASSASGASNYGYTF. J is TRBJ1-2 and V is TRBV21-1. TRBV21-1 has pseudogene status. This CDR3 comprises 15 residues.

This chain links TRBV19 with TRBJ2-2; 11 bases are shared with TRBD1. This CDR3 is 19 amino acids long. CDR1 and CDR2 (germline): LNHDA, SQIVND (reference sequence). The J segment lost 4 bases and the V segment lost 3 bases, leaving 13 bases of the junction unmatched. In DNA form, the CDR3 reads TGTGCCAGTAGTATTGGCCCGGACAGGGGGCTACTGAGCACCGGGGAGCTGTTTTTT. Translation: CASSIGPDRGLLSTGELFF.

The J gene is TRBJ2-7, the V gene TRBV10-2, with D possibly being TRBD1 (5 bases). V was pared by 1 base and J by 4 bases, with 11 bases between. Germline loops: CDR1 WSHSY, CDR2 SAAADI. The CDR3 runs 14 residues. In DNA, the CDR3 is TGCGCCAGCAGTGAGTTCAGGGTAGGTTACGAGCAGTACTTC. Amino acid sequence: CASSEFRVGYEQYF.

The chain couples TRBV9 to TRBJ2-3, with D possibly matching TRBD2 (5 bases). From germline, CDR1 is SGDLS and CDR2 YYNGEE. V gave up 6 bases and J gave up 7 bases, with 21 bases separating them. This CDR3 is built from 15 residues. The CDR3 loop is CASNDGASEAYTQYF. The DNA for the CDR3 is TGTGCCAGCAACGACGGCGCCTCGGAGGCATATACGCAGTATTTT.

The J gene is TRBJ2-3, the V gene TRBV10-3, with TRBD2 as a possible D gene (5 bases). CDR3 length: 14 amino acids. V was trimmed by 4 bases and J by 4 bases, leaving 12 bases between them. Germline CDR1 ENHRY, CDR2 SYGVKD. The CDR3 DNA reads as TGTGCCATCAGTGGGGCTAGCCGGGCAGATACGCAGTATTTT. It is translated as CAISGASRADTQYF.

The chain employs TRBV4-2 and TRBJ2-3; 13 bases fit TRBD2. V lost 1 base to trimming and J lost 3 bases; unmatched junction nucleotides: 4. The germline gives CDR1 LGHNA, CDR2 YNFKEQ. The CDR3 runs to 17 residues. CDR3 nucleotides: TGTGCCAGCAGCCAAGGACTAGCGGGGGGAAGGACAGATACGCAGTATTTT. Translated, it gives CASSQGLAGGRTDTQYF.

CDR3 protein: CASSHGQGESPGANVLTF. The CDR3 coding sequence is TGTGCCAGCAGCCACGGACAGGGGGAGAGCCCTGGGGCCAACGTCCTGACTTTC. The V and J genes are TRBV4-2 and TRBJ2-6, with TRBD1 matching 10 bases. Per the germline V gene, CDR1 is LGHNA and CDR2 is YNFKEQ. V was clipped by 3 bases and J by 2 bases; unmatched bases: 7. The length of the CDR3 is 18 residues.

The chain is built from TRBV30 and TRBJ2-2; TRBD1 might be the D (6 bases). Per the germline V gene, CDR1 is GTSNPN and CDR2 is SVGIG (reference sequence). The length of the CDR3 is 12 residues. Trimming removed 4 bases at V and 6 bases at J, with 9 bases between. DNA of the CDR3: TGTGCCTGGAACAGGGTACCCGGGGAGCTGTTTTTT. The encoded protein is CAWNRVPGELFF.

The V gene is TRBV27, the J gene TRBJ2-1, with 10 bases that match TRBD2. The germline gives CDR1 MNHEY, CDR2 SMNVEV (reference sequence). The V and J ends lost 3 bases and 6 bases, in that order; junction bases with no gene match: 5. The CDR3 runs 15 residues. Here the CDR3 reads CASSFGTSAVNEQFF. CDR3 in DNA: TGTGCCAGCAGTTTCGGGACTAGCGCGGTCAATGAGCAGTTCTTC.

The V and J genes are TRBV6-6 and TRBJ1-2, with a weak D call TRBD1 (6 bases). Germline CDR1 MNHNY, CDR2 SVGAGI (reference sequence). CDR3 length: 13 residues. Trimming took 7 bases from V and 8 from J, leaving 17 bases between them. The CDR3 loop is CASNRDGLKGYTF. The CDR3 nucleotides are TGTGCCAGCAACAGGGACGGTTTAAAGGGCTACACCTTC.

This chain links TRBV27 with TRBJ1-1; tentatively, D is TRBD1 (5 bases). The V gene's germline CDR1 is MNHEY and CDR2 SMNVEV (reference sequence). The CDR3 covers 16 residues. Trimming cost V 5 bases and J 1 base, with 17 bases left between them. CDR3 protein: CASSRTSNSWNTEAFF. For the CDR3, the DNA is TGTGCCAGCAGTCGGACATCCAATTCCTGGAACACTGAAGCTTTCTTT.

The V gene is TRBV10-3, the J gene TRBJ1-6; no firm D call. The CDR3 has 14 amino acids. In germline, CDR1 is ENHRY, CDR2 SYGVKD. The V end was cut by 7 bases, the J end by 2 bases, with 9 bases between. CDR3 bases: TGTGCCATCATGAGGGAAACCTATAATTCACCCCTCCACTTT. This encodes CAIMRETYNSPLHF.

The chain joins TRBV5-1 to TRBJ2-1; TRBD1 agrees at 7 bases. The CDR3 extends over 12 amino acids. J was trimmed by 13 bases and V by 0 bases; bases with no gene match: 4. Germline lookup yields CDR1 SGHRS and CDR2 YFSETQ. In nucleotides, the CDR3 is TGCGCCAGCAGCTTGGAGGGGGACAGACAGTTCTTC. Its protein product is CASSLEGDRQFF.

The chain carries TRBV5-1 and TRBJ2-3; possible D gene TRBD1, 6 bases. This CDR3 contains 18 residues. Trimming pared 2 bases from V and 1 base from J, leaving 20 bases between. Germline lookup yields CDR1 SGHRS and CDR2 YFSETQ. The CDR3 loop reads CASSFPGTPVKRTDTQYF. The CDR3 nucleotides read TGCGCCAGCAGCTTCCCCGGGACACCAGTAAAGCGCACAGATACGCAGTATTTT.

A word on this clone: Other DNA variants within this sample encode the same CDR3. The rearrangement links TRBV18 to TRBJ2-5, with TRBD2 matching 8 bases. The DNA end lines up better with TRBJ2-7; the J call may be wrong. The CDR3 is 14 amino acids. In germline, CDR1 is KGHSH, CDR2 LQKENI. CDR3 nucleotide sequence: TGTGCCAGCTCACCACCTGCGGGGGGCTACGAGCAGTACTTC. Its protein product is CASSPPAGGYEQYF.

V and J are TRBV6-1 and TRBJ1-4; D call uncertain. Germline V gene sequence: CDR1 MNHNS, CDR2 SASEGT. The CDR3 loop spans 17 amino acids. Deletions cut 0 bases from V and 0 bases from J, with 11 bases between. The CDR3 reads CASSEAARSATNEKLFF. CDR3 bases: TGTGCCAGCAGTGAAGCTGCCAGATCTGCAACTAATGAAAAACTGTTTTTT.

The chain combines TRBV6-5 with TRBJ2-3; possibly TRBD1 for D (6 bases). Trimming took off 0 bases at V and 2 bases at J, with 12 bases between the two ends. Germline values: CDR1 MNHEY, CDR2 SVGAGI. CDR3 length: 16 residues. The CDR3 region has the DNA TGTGCCAGCAGTTACTCTTGGGACACAAACACAGATACGCAGTATTTT. Encoded protein: CASSYSWDTNTDTQYF.